This T cell receptor beta chain stems from a study of blood T cell repertoires in COVID-19. Study-wide background: The origin of the acute and convalescent COVID-19 samples was the United States, Italy and Spain.

Sequenced by immunoSEQ multiplex PCR; TCRdb stores in-frame clones only, minus some. The sample shows more than 300,000 clones, around 89% of them seen only once. This clonotype was sampled from a woman between 35 and 50 years old with COVID-19, enrolled during active disease. Input material: peripheral blood.

CDR3 in amino acids: CASSPTDRAYPTQYF. The DNA for the CDR3 is TGCGCCAGCAGCCCCACCGACAGGGCTTACCCTACCCAGTACTTC. The genes are TRBV5-1 and TRBJ2-5, with TRBD1 identical over 7 bases. The CDR3 covers 15 residues. Per the germline V gene, CDR1 is SGHRS and CDR2 is YFSETQ. The V and J ends lost 4 bases and 8 bases, in that order; junction bases with no gene match: 14.